A single sample is the source of the 9 T cell receptor beta chains below, sequenced in a study of OX40 agonist ivuxolimab in advanced cancers. TCRdb's table, derived via immunoSEQ multiplex PCR, lists solely in-frame clones and lacks some. The data show more than 80,000 clones, 91% seen once. The input for sequencing was CD4+ or CD8+ T cells sorted from blood, taken in a trial of the OX40 agonist ivuxolimab. The receptors were gathered from an adult with an advanced solid tumor such as melanoma, head and neck, liver or kidney cancer.

This clone came up once. The rearrangement uses TRBV13 and TRBJ2-7; maybe TRBD1 (6 bases). Trimming removed 4 bases from V and 2 bases from J, with 18 bases in between. There are 16 residues in the CDR3. The V gene's germline CDR1 is PRHDT and CDR2 FYEKMQ (reference sequence). The CDR3 nucleotides read TGTGCCAGCAGCTCAGGGGACACCCCGATTACCTACGAGCAGTACTTC. It specifies CASSSGDTPITYEQYF.

The table lists this clone with a few counts. The genes are TRBV11-3 and TRBJ1-1; no definite D call. The CDR3 sequence is 12 residues long. The V end lost 3 bases, the J end lost 3 bases, and 5 bases lay between the germline ends. The germline CDR1 and CDR2 sequences are SGHNT and YENEEA. The CDR3 protein is CASSFGDTEAFF. CDR3 coding DNA: TGTGCCAGCAGCTTCGGGGACACTGAAGCTTTCTTT.

This clone was detected once. The chain employs TRBV30 and TRBJ2-3; D possibly matches TRBD1 or TRBD2 (5 bases each). This CDR3 spans 15 amino acids. V was pared by 3 bases and J by 3 bases, with 16 bases between. Germline CDR1 and CDR2: GTSNPN and SVGIG (reference sequence). The CDR3 loop reads CAWSTGTGLTDTQYF. The CDR3 coding sequence is TGTGCCTGGAGCACCGGGACGGGGTTAACAGATACGCAGTATTTT.

This chain joins TRBV28 and TRBJ2-5, with D perhaps matching TRBD1 or TRBD2 (6 bases each). CDR1 is MDHEN and CDR2 is SYDVKM in the germline V gene. The CDR3 loop spans 14 amino acids. With 3 bases removed from V and 3 bases from J, the gap between germline ends came to 11 bases. CDR3 loop: CASSLGGEEETQYF. Here the CDR3 DNA reads TGTGCCAGCAGTTTGGGGGGCGAAGAAGAGACCCAGTACTTC.

The CDR3 loop is CASSLAGGYNEQFF. The DNA of the CDR3 is TGTGCCAGCAGTTTGGCGGGGGGTTACAATGAGCAGTTCTTC. V gene TRBV28 combines with J gene TRBJ2-1, with 8 bases matching TRBD2. This CDR3 has 14 amino acids. CDR1 is MDHEN, CDR2 SYDVKM, per germline. The trim removed 3 bases at V and 4 bases at J, leaving 2 bases unmatched.

The chain couples TRBV7-3 to TRBJ2-2; D is possibly TRBD1 (5 bases). V was pared by 8 bases and J by 6 bases, with 7 bases between. This CDR3 has 11 residues. Per the germline V gene, CDR1 is SGHTA and CDR2 is FQGTGA. The CDR3 loop is CASVGAGELFF. DNA of the CDR3: TGTGCCAGCGTAGGGGCCGGGGAGCTGTTTTTT.

This chain uses TRBV28 with TRBJ2-7, with 9 bases aligning to TRBD1. This CDR3 region has 19 residues. V shed 5 bases, J shed 3 bases, and the junction held 20 bases outside the gene matches. The germline V gene has CDR1 MDHEN and CDR2 SYDVKM. CDR3 in DNA: TGTGCCAGCAGTAGCAGGACAGGGGTGAAAGTTCCGGTTAGCTACGAGCAGTACTTC. It yields the protein CASSSRTGVKVPVSYEQYF.

The gene calls are TRBV14 and TRBJ2-2, with D perhaps matching TRBD1 or TRBD2 (5 bases each). The germline V gene has CDR1 SGHDN and CDR2 FVKESK. CDR3 length: 17 residues. The germline V and J ends were trimmed by 0 bases and 3 bases, with 14 bases remaining between them. CDR3 in DNA: TGTGCCAGCAGCCAAGATGCCGGGGACGGGCACACCGGGGAGCTGTTTTTT. Protein: CASSQDAGDGHTGELFF.

V is TRBV11-2 and J is TRBJ1-3; 7 bases are shared with TRBD1. Germline V gene data show CDR1 as SGHAT and CDR2 as FQNNGV. The CDR3 is made up of 15 amino acids. Trimming cost V 7 bases and J 0 bases; bases outside gene matches: 6. CDR3 sequence: CASIARDSSGNTIYF. The CDR3 coding sequence is TGTGCCAGCATCGCAAGGGACAGCTCTGGAAACACCATATATTTT.